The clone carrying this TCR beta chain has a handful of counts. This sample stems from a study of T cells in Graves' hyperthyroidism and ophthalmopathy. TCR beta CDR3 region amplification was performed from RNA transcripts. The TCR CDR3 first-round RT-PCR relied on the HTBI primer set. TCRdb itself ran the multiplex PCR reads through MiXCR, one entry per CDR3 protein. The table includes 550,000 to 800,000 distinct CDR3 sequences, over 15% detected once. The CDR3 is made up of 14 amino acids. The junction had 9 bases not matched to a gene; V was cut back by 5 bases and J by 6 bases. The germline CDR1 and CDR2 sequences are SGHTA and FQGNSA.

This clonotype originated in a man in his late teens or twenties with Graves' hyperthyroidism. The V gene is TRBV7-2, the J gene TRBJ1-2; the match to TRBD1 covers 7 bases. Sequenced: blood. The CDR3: CASSARQGRHGYTF. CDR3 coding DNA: TGTGCCAGCAGCGCCCGACAGGGTAGACATGGCTACACCTTC.